This T cell receptor beta chain was retrieved from a study of blood T cells in healthy people across ages. Then a second PCR, running roughly 7 to 12 cycles, was carried out with a sample-barcoded 5' primer and a J-beta primer mix. TCRdb processed the 5' RACE reads anew with MiXCR; each CDR3 protein has one entry. Among 1.5 million or so distinct CDR3 sequences listed, approximately 43% were seen once. Per sample, a minimum of 6 million PBMCs were isolated. Total RNA, at least 6 micrograms per sample, was extracted from PBMCs. As to this clonotype: The junction and the germline gene differ at one end; a read error may be behind it.

This CDR3 is built from 14 residues. CDR1 is MNHEY, CDR2 SVGEGT, per germline. V usage is TRBV6-2 or TRBV6-3 and J usage is TRBJ2-1, with TRBD2 identical over 9 bases. Material for sequencing was blood. The sequence was obtained from a woman aged 18-29 years in good health. In DNA form, the CDR3 reads TGTGCCAGCAGGCCTAGCGGGGTTAACAATGAGCAGTTATTC. It translates to CASRPSGVNNEQLF.